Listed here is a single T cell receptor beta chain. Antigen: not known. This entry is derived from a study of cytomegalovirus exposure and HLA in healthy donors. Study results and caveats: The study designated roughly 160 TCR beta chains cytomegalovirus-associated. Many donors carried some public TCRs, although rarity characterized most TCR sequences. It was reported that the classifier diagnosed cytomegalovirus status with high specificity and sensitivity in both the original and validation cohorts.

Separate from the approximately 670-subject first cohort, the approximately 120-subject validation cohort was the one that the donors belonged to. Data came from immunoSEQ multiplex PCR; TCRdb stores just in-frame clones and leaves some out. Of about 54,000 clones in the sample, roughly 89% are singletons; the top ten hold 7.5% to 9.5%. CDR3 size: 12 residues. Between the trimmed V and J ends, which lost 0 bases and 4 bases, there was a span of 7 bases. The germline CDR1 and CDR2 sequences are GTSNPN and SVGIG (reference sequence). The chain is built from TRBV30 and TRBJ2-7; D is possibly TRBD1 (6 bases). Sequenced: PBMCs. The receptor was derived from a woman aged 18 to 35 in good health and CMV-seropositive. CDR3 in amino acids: CAWSVRGYEQYF. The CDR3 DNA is TGTGCCTGGAGTGTAAGGGGGTACGAGCAGTACTTC.